These 20 T cell receptor beta chains came from one sample sequenced in a study of blood T cells in healthy people across ages. Together with a sample-barcoded 5' primer, a J-beta primer mix was included in a second PCR lasting about 6 to 12 cycles. Using its own MiXCR run on the 5' RACE reads, TCRdb lists one record per CDR3 protein. This table holds some 1.7 million distinct CDR3 sequences, approximately 30% found once. What was sequenced was blood. These receptors all come from a woman under 40 in good health.

The chain combines TRBV27 with TRBJ2-5; 8 bases map to TRBD1. Germline values: CDR1 MNHEY, CDR2 SMNVEV (reference sequence). The CDR3 loop spans 14 amino acids. V lost 7 bases to trimming and J lost 5 bases; unmatched junction nucleotides: 9. CDR3 DNA sequence: TGTGCCAGCAAGGGACAGGTCCGAGGTGAGACCCAGTACTTC. It yields the protein CASKGQVRGETQYF.

The rearrangement joins TRBV27 to TRBJ2-5; TRBD1 matches 9 bases. CDR3 size: 15 residues. CDR1 and CDR2 (germline): MNHEY, SMNVEV (reference sequence). J lost 5 bases, V lost 8 bases, and 12 bases had no gene match. This CDR3 is CASPPTTGGRETQYF. The CDR3 DNA reads as TGTGCCAGCCCACCTACGACAGGGGGGCGCGAGACCCAGTACTTC.

The chain combines TRBV12-5 with TRBJ2-2; no reliable D call. Deletions cut 6 bases from V and 6 bases from J, with 5 bases between. The CDR3 totals 11 residues. Germline V gives CDR1 LGHNT, CDR2 FRNRAP. CDR3 amino acids: CASGTPGELFF. The CDR3 DNA is TGTGCTAGTGGGACCCCCGGGGAGCTGTTTTTT.

This clonotype was picked up a small number of times. V gene TRBV7-9 combines with J gene TRBJ2-4; 10 nucleotides agree with TRBD1. The J call may not be correct, given that the DNA end is closer to TRBJ2-5. Germline CDR1 SEHNR, CDR2 FQNEAQ (reference sequence). CDR3 length: 15 amino acids. CDR3 loop: CASSLDRGHEGTQYF. The DNA for the CDR3 is TGTGCCAGCAGCCTCGACAGGGGGCACGAGGGGACCCAGTACTTC.

This clonotype was counted at least ten times. The chain joins TRBV7-2 to TRBJ2-3; 10 nucleotides align to TRBD2. The CDR3 is made up of 19 amino acids. Trimming cost V 1 base and J 2 bases; bases outside gene matches: 12. CDR1 and CDR2 (germline): SGHTA, FQGNSA. CDR3 sequence reads: CASSLGASGGQLSTDTQYF. In nucleotides, the CDR3 is TGTGCCAGCAGCTTAGGCGCTAGCGGGGGCCAGCTATCCACAGATACGCAGTATTTT.

V and J are TRBV7-2 and TRBJ2-5, with a possible D match to TRBD2 (5 bases). Trimming cost V 5 bases and J 9 bases, with 22 bases left between them. The germline gives CDR1 SGHTA, CDR2 FQGNSA. The CDR3 contains 15 residues. The CDR3 loop reads CASSPRAEGSWAQYF. Here the CDR3 DNA reads TGTGCCAGCAGCCCAAGGGCAGAGGGCTCGTGGGCCCAGTACTTC.

There are a few counts of this clonotype. V is TRBV28 and J is TRBJ1-1; D might be TRBD1 (5 bases). The CDR3 totals 12 residues. In germline, CDR1 is MDHEN, CDR2 SYDVKM. V was pared by 8 bases and J by 9 bases, with 16 bases between. The CDR3 nucleotides read TGTGCCAGCCTCTCGCGAAGGACAAAAGCTTTCTTT. It codes for CASLSRRTKAFF.

This clonotype has just a few counts. CDR3 amino acids: CASSSLWARENGYTF. The CDR3 nucleotides read TGTGCCAGCAGTTCTCTATGGGCCAGGGAAAATGGCTACACCTTC. The chain links TRBV25-1 to TRBJ1-2; tentatively, D is TRBD1 (5 bases). The CDR3 is made up of 15 amino acids. Germline V lookup: CDR1 MGHDK, CDR2 SYGVNS. V was pared by 5 bases and J by 6 bases, with 19 bases between.

The V call is TRBV7-2, the J call TRBJ2-3; D is ambiguous. Trimming removed 6 bases from V and 0 bases from J, with 10 bases in between. This CDR3 is built from 14 residues. The germline V gene has CDR1 SGHTA and CDR2 FQGNSA. DNA of the CDR3: TGTGCCAGCAGTCCCGCCCGTAGCACAGATACGCAGTATTTT. Translating gives CASSPARSTDTQYF. Supplemented by reference TRBV7-2 and TRBJ2-3, the full variable domain reads GAGVSQSPSNKVTEKGKDVELRCDPISGHTALYWYRQSLGQGLEFLIYFQGNSAPDKSGLPSDRFSAERTGGSVSTLTIQRTQQEDSAVYLCASSPARSTDTQYFGPGTRLTVL.

The rearrangement joins TRBV7-2 to TRBJ2-7; a possible D gene is TRBD2 (6 bases). V shed 5 bases and J shed 6 bases, with 20 bases lying between them. The germline gives CDR1 SGHTA, CDR2 FQGNSA. The length of the CDR3 is 15 residues. CDR3: CASSPLGSAAREQYF. CDR3 DNA: TGTGCCAGCAGCCCCCTCGGGAGCGCCGCGCGCGAGCAGTACTTC.

Concerning this clonotype itself: A read error may be the cause here, since a much bigger clone is one base away. CDR3 bases: TGTGCCATCAGTGAGGACAGAACCCGCTACGAGCAGTACTTC. Translating it yields CAISEDRTRYEQYF. The gene calls are TRBV10-3 and TRBJ2-7; possible D gene TRBD1, 5 bases. V dropped 2 bases and J dropped 3 bases, with 11 bases sitting between them. CDR1 ENHRY and CDR2 SYGVKD come from the germline V gene. CDR3 length: 14 residues.

The J gene is TRBJ1-2, the V gene TRBV6-1; no definite D call. The CDR3 loop spans 15 amino acids. With 11 bases removed from V and 0 bases from J, the gap between germline ends came to 19 bases. Germline assignment: CDR1 MNHNS and CDR2 SASEGT. CDR3 loop: CASKSGWAANYGYTF. CDR3 DNA sequence: TGTGCCTCGAAAAGTGGGTGGGCAGCTAACTATGGCTACACCTTC.

The chain carries TRBV20-1 and TRBJ2-7, with unresolved D. This CDR3 contains 15 residues. Trimming took 0 bases from V and 1 from J, leaving 13 bases between them. The germline V gene encodes CDR1 DFQATT and CDR2 SNEGSKA (reference sequence). The CDR3 nucleotides are TGCAGTGCTAGAGATAATCAGAGGTCTTCCTACGAGCAGTACTTC. It translates to CSARDNQRSSYEQYF.

This clonotype has only a few counts. The chain uses TRBV5-1 and TRBJ2-1; D is possibly TRBD2 (6 bases). Trimming shortened V by 5 bases and J by 0 bases, and 12 bases separated the two germline ends. CDR1 and CDR2 from the germline V gene are SGHRS and YFSETQ. CDR3 length: 15 amino acids. The CDR3 loop is CASRTTGSSYNEQFF. The CDR3 nucleotides read TGCGCCAGCAGAACGACCGGGAGCTCCTACAATGAGCAGTTCTTC.

This clonotype occurred a few times. The V call is TRBV5-1, the J call TRBJ1-4; D perhaps matches TRBD1 (6 bases). CDR1 is SGHRS and CDR2 is YFSETQ in the germline V gene. The CDR3 spans 14 residues. Trimming stripped 4 bases from V and 7 bases from J, with 14 bases between. The CDR3 reads CASSTVAGAEKLFF. In DNA form, the CDR3 reads TGCGCCAGCAGCACCGTTGCGGGGGCTGAAAAACTGTTTTTT.

This clonotype was detected ten times or more. The chain couples TRBV7-8 to TRBJ2-4, with D maybe TRBD2 (6 bases). Trimming took 5 bases from V and 0 from J, leaving 23 bases between them. The germline CDR1 and CDR2 sequences are SGHVS and FQNEAQ. The CDR3 totals 19 residues. CDR3 residues: CASSLGRGGGVIAKNIQYF. As DNA, the CDR3 is TGTGCCAGCAGCCTGGGGCGAGGTGGAGGGGTAATAGCCAAAAACATTCAGTACTTC.

The chain has TRBV7-3 and TRBJ2-3, with 11 bases matching TRBD2. Germline assignment: CDR1 SGHTA and CDR2 FQGTGA. Germline trimming cut 6 bases from V and 4 bases from J; bases unmatched to any gene: 18. This CDR3 has 19 amino acids. The chain's CDR3 is CASSSRTGILAGVADTQYF. CDR3 coding DNA: TGTGCCAGCAGTTCCCGGACAGGGATACTAGCGGGGGTCGCAGATACGCAGTATTTT.

The V call is TRBV3-1, the J call TRBJ2-7, with D unclear. The ends were cut back, 0 bases at V and 2 bases at J, with 8 bases in the middle. Looked up from germline, CDR1 is LGHDT and CDR2 is YNNKEL (reference sequence). The CDR3 consists of 14 residues. The CDR3 coding sequence is TGTGCCAGCAGCCAAGATAACCTCGCCTACGAGCAGTACTTC. Encoded protein: CASSQDNLAYEQYF.

The chain joins TRBV5-5 to TRBJ1-1; D call uncertain. V gave up 5 bases and J gave up 0 bases, with 17 bases separating them. Germline lookup yields CDR1 SGHKS and CDR2 YYEKEE (reference sequence). CDR3 size: 16 residues. CDR3 sequence reads: CASRELLGSMNTEAFF. CDR3 DNA: TGTGCCAGCAGGGAACTATTGGGGTCCATGAACACTGAAGCTTTCTTT.

This clonotype has a count of ten or more. The gene calls are TRBV7-2 and TRBJ2-7, with 7 bases that match TRBD2. The CDR3 length is 15 residues. The V segment lost 4 bases and the J segment 4 bases; nucleotides outside the gene matches: 10. The germline V gene has CDR1 SGHTA and CDR2 FQGNSA. The chain's CDR3 is CASSSDGTTMYEQYF. In nucleotides, the CDR3 is TGTGCCAGCAGCTCAGACGGGACTACCATGTACGAGCAGTACTTC.